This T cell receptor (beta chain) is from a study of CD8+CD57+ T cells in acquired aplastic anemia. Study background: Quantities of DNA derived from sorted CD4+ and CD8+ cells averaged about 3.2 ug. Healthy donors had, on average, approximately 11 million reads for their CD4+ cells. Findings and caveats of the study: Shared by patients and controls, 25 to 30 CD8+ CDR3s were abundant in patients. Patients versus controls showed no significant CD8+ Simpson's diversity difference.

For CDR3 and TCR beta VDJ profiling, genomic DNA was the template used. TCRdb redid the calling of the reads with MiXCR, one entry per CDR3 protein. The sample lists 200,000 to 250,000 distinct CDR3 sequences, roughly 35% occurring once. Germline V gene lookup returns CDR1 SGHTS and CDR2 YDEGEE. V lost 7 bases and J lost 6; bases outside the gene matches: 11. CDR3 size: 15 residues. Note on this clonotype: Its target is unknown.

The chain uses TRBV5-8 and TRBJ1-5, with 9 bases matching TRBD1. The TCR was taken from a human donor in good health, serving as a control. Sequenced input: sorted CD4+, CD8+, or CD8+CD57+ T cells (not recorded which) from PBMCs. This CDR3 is CASRLTGGAGQPQHF. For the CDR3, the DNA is TGTGCCAGCCGCCTCACAGGGGGCGCGGGTCAGCCCCAGCATTTT.